This T cell receptor (beta chain) originates from a study of T cell clones after liver transplantation. TCRdb's copy holds only in-frame clones and misses some; the assay was immunoSEQ multiplex PCR. Of some 80,000 clones in the sample, roughly 80% were seen once. The material sequenced was CD4+ T cells from blood, taken 48 months after liver transplant. The clonotype was recovered from a human patient who received a liver transplant. Some T cells may possibly be graft donor cells.

In DNA, the CDR3 is TGTGCCAGTGGGGACGGCTCTGGAAACACCATATATTTT. Protein product: CASGDGSGNTIYF. This chain connects TRBV4-2 to TRBJ1-3, with D tentatively TRBD1 (5 bases). The CDR3 has 13 residues. Germline CDR1 and CDR2: LGHNA and YNFKEQ. The V and J ends lost 9 bases and 0 bases respectively, with 9 bases between them.